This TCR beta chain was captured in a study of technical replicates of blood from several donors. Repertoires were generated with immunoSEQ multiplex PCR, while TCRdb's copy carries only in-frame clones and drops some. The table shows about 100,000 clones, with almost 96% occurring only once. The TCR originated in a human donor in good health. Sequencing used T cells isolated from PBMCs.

This CDR3 reads CASSSPTSGSLGELFF. Written as DNA, the CDR3 is TGTGCCAGCAGCTCCCCGACTAGCGGGAGTCTGGGGGAGCTGTTTTTT. This rearrangement joins TRBV27 to TRBJ2-2; 12 positions agree with TRBD2. The germline gives CDR1 MNHEY, CDR2 SMNVEV (reference sequence). The trim removed 6 bases at V and 8 bases at J, leaving 10 bases unmatched. The CDR3 spans 16 residues.